This TCR beta chain was obtained from a study of CD8+ T cells in alopecia areata. Study results and caveats: Sequence data from scalp samples additionally include resident alphabeta T cells of normal skin.

From PBMCs, CD4+ and CD8+ T cells were sorted. This clone was seen only once. Its antigen is still unknown. RNA extraction and reverse transcription yielded cDNA as sequencing template. Profiling relied on immunoSEQ multiplex PCR, and the TCRdb table lists in-frame clones only, not all of them. This table holds over 150,000 clones, roughly three fifths found once. Source material: CD8+ T cells sorted from blood. The clonotype comes from a human donor in good health.

The CDR3 reads CASSQVLRNTEAFF. The CDR3 region has the DNA TGCGCCAGCAGCCAAGTCTTACGAAACACTGAAGCTTTCTTT. The V call is TRBV4-1, the J call TRBJ1-1; D ambiguous. Germline loops: CDR1 MGHRA, CDR2 YSYEKL. V lost 1 base, J lost 2 bases, and 8 bases lay in between. The CDR3 totals 14 residues.